Listed below are T cell receptor beta chains from one sample, sequenced in a study of blood T cell repertoires in COVID-19. Generated by immunoSEQ multiplex PCR, the TCRdb table keeps only in-frame clones and is missing some. This sample has a few hundred thousand clones; roughly nine tenths occur once, and the top ten carry around 4.6%. Sequencing was performed on peripheral blood. The receptors stem from a woman aged 40 to 50 who had recovered from COVID-19. CDR3s include the opening cysteine and the closing phenylalanine or tryptophan. Fields, in order: clone size, D gene, J gene, V gene, CDR3 DNA, CDR3 protein. A D gene is named only where the DNA matches it firmly. The size field is filled for only some rows; it gives once, few, many or a size class.

NA,TRBD1,TRBJ1-2,TRBV11-2,TGTGCCAGCAACCAATTGCGCTCCGAGGGGGCTGCTAACTATGGCTACACCTTC,CASNQLRSEGAANYGYTF
NA,TRBD2,TRBJ2-1,TRBV24-1,TGTGCCACCAGTGCACCGGGACTAGGGAGTGAGCAGTTCTTC,CATSAPGLGSEQFF
few,TRBD1,TRBJ1-3,TRBV30,TGTGCCTGGGGAGGACAGGTCGAAAGAAACACCATATATTTT,CAWGGQVERNTIYF
NA,NA,TRBJ2-1,TRBV6-5,TGTGCCAGCAGTTACTACCAGGGTAGAGAGAATGAGCAGTTCTTC,CASSYYQGRENEQFF
once,TRBD1,TRBJ1-6,TRBV7-2,TGTGCCAGCAGCGCGACAGGGCAGACACCCCTCCACTTT,CASSATGQTPLHF
few,NA,TRBJ1-6,TRBV19,TGTGCCAGTAGTATTTCAGGGATCGTATTCAATTCACCCCTCCACTTT,CASSISGIVFNSPLHF
NA,NA,TRBJ1-5,TRBV21-1,TGTGCCAGCAGCAGAATGGACAGGGACAGCAATCAGCCCCAGCATTTT,CASSRMDRDSNQPQHF
NA,TRBD1,TRBJ1-1,TRBV10-3,TGTGCCATCAGCCCGACAGGGGGAGGTACTGAAGCTTTCTTT,CAISPTGGGTEAFF
NA,TRBD1,TRBJ1-5,TRBV6-6,TGTGCCAGCAGTTACCAGGGACAGGGAGATCAGCCCCAGCATTTT,CASSYQGQGDQPQHF
once,TRBD1,TRBJ1-6,TRBV30,TGTGCCTGGAGTCGTCAGGGGGACTCACCCCTCCACTTT,CAWSRQGDSPLHF